This TCR beta chain came from a study of blood T cell repertoires in COVID-19. Overall study context: Some COVID-19 samples were acute and others convalescent; all came from the United States, Italy and Spain. Sample material is recorded as cDNA or gDNA derived from T cells, B-cell-depleted T cells, or PBMCs.

Per the study methods: Reference gene primers were amplified, and this amplification served to estimate nucleated cell counts. Method: immunoSEQ multiplex PCR; TCRdb's copy keeps in-frame clones and lacks some. For V, J and clone size, that table is used; D and trimming come from the DNA. The sample yields around 150,000 clones, 80% to 90% seen once. Sequencing input: peripheral blood. The TCR was taken from a woman between 65 and 79 years old with COVID-19, enrolled during active disease.

CDR3 residues: CAWSERAGEVMDHYGYTF. The DNA for the CDR3 is TGTGCCTGGAGTGAGAGGGCAGGGGAAGTCATGGATCACTATGGCTACACCTTC. The rearrangement uses TRBV30 and TRBJ1-2, with D perhaps TRBD1 (6 bases). V was pared by 1 base and J by 3 bases, with 24 bases between. The CDR3 is 18 amino acids. Looked up from germline, CDR1 is GTSNPN and CDR2 is SVGIG (reference sequence).